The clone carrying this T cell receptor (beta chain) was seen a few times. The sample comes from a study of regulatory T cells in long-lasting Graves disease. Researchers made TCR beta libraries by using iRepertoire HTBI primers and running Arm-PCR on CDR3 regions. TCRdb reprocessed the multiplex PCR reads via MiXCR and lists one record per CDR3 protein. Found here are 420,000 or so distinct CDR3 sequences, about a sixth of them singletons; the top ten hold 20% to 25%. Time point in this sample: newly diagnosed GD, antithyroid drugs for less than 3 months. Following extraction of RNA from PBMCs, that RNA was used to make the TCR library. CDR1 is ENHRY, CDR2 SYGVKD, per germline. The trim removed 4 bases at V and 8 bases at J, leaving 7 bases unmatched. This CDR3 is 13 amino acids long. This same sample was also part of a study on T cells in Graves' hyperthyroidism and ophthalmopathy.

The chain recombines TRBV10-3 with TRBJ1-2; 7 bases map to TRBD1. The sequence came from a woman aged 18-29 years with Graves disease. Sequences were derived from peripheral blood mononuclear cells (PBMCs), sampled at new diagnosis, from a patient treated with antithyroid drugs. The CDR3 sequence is CAISGQGNRGYTF. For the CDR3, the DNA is TGTGCCATCAGTGGACAGGGAAACAGGGGCTACACCTTC.